The clone carrying this T cell receptor (beta chain) has at least ten counts. Its specificity is unknown. A unique molecular identifier was attached to every TCR cDNA molecule. From the 5' RACE reads, TCRdb called clonotypes with MiXCR, one entry per CDR3 protein. The sample carries under 2,500 distinct CDR3 sequences, roughly a sixth recorded once. The data belong to a study of spatial heterogeneity in lung cancer. Overall study: Detected sequences consistently included more beta-chain ones than alpha-chain ones. Whole-study results and caveats: Ubiquitous expanded tumor TCRs appeared in blood more at resection than follow-up.

Germline CDR1 reads MDHEN; CDR2 reads SYDVKM. The ends were cut back, 6 bases at V and 4 bases at J, with 7 bases in the middle. The CDR3 length is 12 residues. Regarding time point: sample taken at primary tumor resection. Whole RNA obtained from tumor, nontumor lung or frozen PBMC underwent sequencing without sorting. Samples were obtained from about 72 donors, all untreated early-stage non-small cell lung cancer patients. Specimen: PBMCs, collected at surgery. This sequence originates from a male donor with early-stage non-small cell lung cancer. The chain links TRBV28 to TRBJ2-4, with D possibly matching TRBD1 (5 bases). CDR3 sequence (DNA): TGTGCCAGCAGGTCAGGGAAAAACATTCAGTACTTC. Its translation: CASRSGKNIQYF.